What follows are 20 T cell receptor beta chains derived from one specimen sequenced in a study of control samples from healthy donors and cancer patients. Data came from immunoSEQ multiplex PCR; TCRdb stores just in-frame clones and leaves some out. The sample holds tens of thousands of clones, 89% seen once. Sequences were obtained from PBMCs. The receptors shown here come from a woman in her forties or fifties with colorectal cancer.

This chain connects TRBV29-1 to TRBJ1-1, with D possibly being TRBD1 (6 bases). V lost 5 bases, J lost 5 bases, and 15 bases lay in between. CDR3 length: 13 amino acids. The germline V gene encodes CDR1 SQVTM and CDR2 ANQGSEA. The CDR3 DNA reads as TGCAGCGTTCTTCGGGGACAACGGACTGAAGCTTTCTTT. Its translation is CSVLRGQRTEAFF.

This clone was seen once. The rearrangement links TRBV3-1 (or the pseudogene TRBV3-2) to TRBJ2-5; no reliable D call. The CDR3 is 14 residues long. V was trimmed by 2 bases and J by 3 bases, leaving 10 bases between them. Germline CDR1 reads LGHDT; CDR2 reads YNNKEL (reference sequence). The CDR3 reads CASSQIRREETQYF. The CDR3 bases are TGTGCCAGCAGCCAAATTCGACGGGAAGAGACCCAGTACTTC.

The rearrangement links TRBV6-5 to TRBJ1-2; D may be TRBD1 (5 bases). V was cut by 6 bases and J by 0 bases, with 11 bases left in between. The CDR3 runs 14 residues. Germline V gene data show CDR1 as MNHEY and CDR2 as SVGAGI. The CDR3 DNA follows: TGTGCCAGCAGGGCGGGGGGGACTAACTATGGCTACACCTTC. It translates to CASRAGGTNYGYTF.

The chain recombines TRBV6-5 with TRBJ2-5; 10 bases are shared with TRBD1. The CDR3 totals 15 residues. Trimming took 3 bases from V and 5 from J; bases not matched to a gene: 6. Germline loops: CDR1 MNHEY, CDR2 SVGAGI. The CDR3 protein is CASSYSGTGVETQYF. The CDR3 DNA reads TGTGCCAGCAGTTATTCCGGGACAGGGGTGGAGACCCAGTACTTC.

The J gene is TRBJ1-4, the V gene TRBV19, with TRBD1 matching 10 bases. This CDR3 is 14 amino acids long. V lost 8 bases to trimming and J lost 6 bases; unmatched junction nucleotides: 6. Germline V CDR1 and CDR2: LNHDA, SQIVND (reference sequence). DNA of the CDR3: TGTGCCAGTGGCCGGGACAGGGGATATGAAAAACTGTTTTTT. This encodes CASGRDRGYEKLFF.

The V gene is TRBV30, the J gene TRBJ1-6; D is unresolved. V lost 3 bases to trimming and J lost 7 bases, with 16 bases between them. The CDR3 has 15 residues. Germline CDR1 and CDR2: GTSNPN and SVGIG (reference sequence). The CDR3 loop reads CAWRRVGDPNSPLHF. The CDR3 nucleotides read TGTGCCTGGAGGAGGGTTGGTGACCCCAATTCACCCCTCCACTTT.

The genes are TRBV10-1 and TRBJ2-5; TRBD2 aligns across 8 bases. Trimming took 5 bases from V and 5 from J; bases not matched to a gene: 7. Germline V gene data show CDR1 as WNHNN and CDR2 as SYGVQD (reference sequence). The CDR3 covers 14 residues. CDR3: CASSSAGAGETQYF. CDR3 bases: TGCGCCAGCAGTTCAGCGGGGGCCGGGGAGACCCAGTACTTC.

J is TRBJ2-7 and V is TRBV28; TRBD2 might be the D (6 bases). Trimming cost V 6 bases and J 6 bases, with 18 bases left between them. Germline loops: CDR1 MDHEN, CDR2 SYDVKM. The CDR3 is made up of 14 amino acids. CDR3 residues: CASSPPGGRREQYV. For the CDR3, the DNA is TGTGCCAGCAGCCCCCCCGGGGGTAGACGCGAGCAGTACGTC.

The gene calls are TRBV10-2 and TRBJ2-7; 10 bases map to TRBD1. V shed 8 bases and J 7 bases; nucleotides not matched to a gene: 8. There are 13 residues in the CDR3. CDR1 WSHSY and CDR2 SAAADI come from the germline V gene. CDR3 in amino acids: CASGRQGAWEQYV. DNA of the CDR3: TGCGCCAGCGGCCGACAGGGGGCGTGGGAGCAGTACGTC.

V usage is TRBV4-3 and J usage is TRBJ1-4, with 9 nucleotides matching TRBD1. CDR3 length equals 15 residues. Germline CDR1 LGHNA, CDR2 YSLEER. Losses at the gene ends were 4 bases for V and 4 bases for J; bases not matched to a gene: 4. The CDR3 here is CASSLDRGINEKLFF. The CDR3 bases are TGCGCCAGCAGCCTAGACAGGGGGATTAATGAAAAACTGTTTTTT.

This CDR3 is CARSLVDRTRFEKLFF. The CDR3 nucleotides read TGTGCCAGAAGCCTGGTGGACAGGACCAGGTTTGAAAAACTGTTTTTT. The gene calls are TRBV7-5 and TRBJ1-4; TRBD1 reflects the table's D call only, with no check against the DNA. TRBV7-5 is marked as a pseudogene. This CDR3 has 16 residues.

The chain combines TRBV30 with TRBJ1-2; D is uncertain. In germline, CDR1 is GTSNPN, CDR2 SVGIG (reference sequence). V lost 2 bases and J 0 bases, leaving 7 bases between the germline ends. CDR3 length: 13 residues. The CDR3 protein is CAWSSTANYGYTF. In DNA form, the CDR3 reads TGTGCCTGGAGTTCAACAGCTAACTATGGCTACACCTTC.

V and J are TRBV30 and TRBJ1-6; 8 nucleotides line up with TRBD1. From germline, CDR1 is GTSNPN and CDR2 SVGIG (reference sequence). The CDR3 sequence is 17 residues long. V lost 0 bases, J lost 1 base, and 5 bases stayed unmatched. The CDR3 sequence: CAWSVGRGQSYNSPLHF. The CDR3 region has the DNA TGTGCCTGGAGTGTAGGCAGGGGGCAGTCCTATAATTCACCCCTCCACTTT.

A remark on this clone: This CDR3 is also generated by other DNA sequences in the sample. This chain links TRBV19 with TRBJ2-5, with TRBD2 as a possible D gene (6 bases). CDR1 is LNHDA, CDR2 SQIVND, per germline (reference sequence). Trimming left V 2 bases short and J 2 bases short, with 9 bases between. This CDR3 has 14 amino acids. The CDR3 reads CASSISGVQETQYF. Here the CDR3 DNA reads TGTGCCAGTAGTATATCGGGGGTACAAGAGACCCAGTACTTC.

This sequence joins TRBV18 and TRBJ1-1, with a weak D call TRBD1 (6 bases). From germline, CDR1 is KGHSH and CDR2 LQKENI. With 1 base removed from V and 5 bases from J, the gap between germline ends came to 11 bases. There are 14 residues in the CDR3. CDR3 bases: TGTGCCAGCTCACCACGTCAGGGGACTACTGAAGCTTTCTTT. Translation gives CASSPRQGTTEAFF.

The CDR3 protein is CASSPTRTGLSEAFF. The DNA of the CDR3 is TGTGCCAGCTCACCTACCCGGACAGGGCTAAGTGAAGCTTTCTTT. The chain is built from TRBV18 and TRBJ1-1; TRBD1 agrees at 8 bases. This CDR3 has 15 amino acids. Germline lookup yields CDR1 KGHSH and CDR2 LQKENI. J lost 7 bases, V lost 3 bases, and 10 bases had no gene match.

This chain joins TRBV7-9 and TRBJ2-1, with 9 bases identical to TRBD2. The length of the CDR3 is 16 residues. The V and J ends lost 3 bases and 3 bases, in that order; junction bases with no gene match: 6. CDR1 is SEHNR, CDR2 FQNEAQ, per germline (reference sequence). The CDR3 DNA sequence: TGTGCCAGCAGCTTGGCGGGAGGGAGAAACTACAATGAGCAGTTCTTC. Translation: CASSLAGGRNYNEQFF.

This chain links TRBV30 with TRBJ1-2, with D possibly being TRBD1 (6 bases). Trimming shortened V by 3 bases and J by 3 bases, and 11 bases separated the two germline ends. CDR1 and CDR2 from the germline V gene are GTSNPN and SVGIG (reference sequence). The CDR3 loop spans 13 amino acids. The chain's CDR3 is CAWSRGADYGYTF. As DNA, the CDR3 is TGTGCCTGGAGCAGGGGCGCGGACTATGGCTACACCTTC.

CDR3 loop: CASGLVGGAHGYTF. The CDR3 DNA reads TGTGCCAGCGGGCTTGTGGGGGGGGCTCATGGCTACACCTTC. The chain joins TRBV7-2 to TRBJ1-2; D may be TRBD1 (6 bases). Between the trimmed V and J ends, which lost 8 bases and 6 bases, there was a span of 19 bases. The CDR3 contains 14 residues. The germline V gene encodes CDR1 SGHTA and CDR2 FQGNSA. Supplemented by reference TRBV7-2 and TRBJ1-2, the full variable domain reads GAGVSQSPSNKVTEKGKDVELRCDPISGHTALYWYRQSLGQGLEFLIYFQGNSAPDKSGLPSDRFSAERTGGSVSTLTIQRTQQEDSAVYLCASGLVGGAHGYTFGSGTRLTVV.

This sequence joins TRBV19 and TRBJ2-4, with TRBD2 as a possible D gene (5 bases). CDR3 length: 15 residues. Germline loops: CDR1 LNHDA, CDR2 SQIVND (reference sequence). Trimming removed 5 bases from V and 8 bases from J, with 19 bases in between. CDR3 DNA: TGTGCCAGTAGTTTAATGGGGAGCTCGAGCTACATTCAGTACTTC. Its translation: CASSLMGSSSYIQYF.